What follows is one TCR beta chain and its context. Its target antigen remains unknown. No base qualities exist here, and no much larger clone lies one base off it. The meaning of the sample's treatment or condition label: in vitro stimulation with specific CMV peptide epitopes to enrich CMV-specific T cells. The germline V gene (reference sequence) yields DFQATT for CDR1 and SNEGSKA for CDR2. V is shortened by 1 base, J by 5 bases, and the region joining them spans 6 bases. Inclusive of the bounding cysteine and phenylalanine, the CDR3 is 11 residues long. The sequence is cut down to CDR3 DNA, 33 bases in frame from base 1. These data come from a study of T cell repertoires in cytomegalovirus infection (dated by TCRdb to between 2018 and 2021). Some background on the complete study: Peptide stimulations targeted recently identified HLA-C-restricted CMV epitopes, whose presentation resists viral immunomodulation, together with well-studied HLA-B-restricted epitopes. Donor HLA type was relevant to the analysis, as public TCR beta signatures indicated carriage of CMV infection together with the matching HLA type.

The sequencer was an Illumina HiSeq 1500. Through fastp at Q25 and MiXCR, TCRdb rebuilt clones from the public reads, retaining in-frame beta chains. Merged by CDR3 protein, the rows form single entries marked with the most common genes and DNA. Recorded for this sample are about 20,000 distinct CDR3 sequences; around 43% of them occurred a single time. In total, the top ten clones hold 90% to 95% of the sample. The research as a whole found: The ex vivo response was dominated by HLA-C-restricted CMV-specific TCR beta clonotypes, which also provided the single most frequent clonotype in two of eight donors. In both this cohort and an independent approximately 350-donor cohort, the cumulative frequency of public TCR beta family members distinguished carriers of CMV infection plus the relevant HLA type.

The TCR comes from a human donor in good health (CMV status not recorded). Some clones in this sample may be carry-over from other donors' samples. Source: CD8+ T cells from cultured PBMCs, taken from culture after CMV antigen stimulation. The chain is made from TRBV20-1 and TRBJ2-7, with the identity of the D gene unclear. DNA sequence: TGCAGTGCTAGAGTGGCAGACGAGCAGTACTTC. The translation is CSARVADEQYF.